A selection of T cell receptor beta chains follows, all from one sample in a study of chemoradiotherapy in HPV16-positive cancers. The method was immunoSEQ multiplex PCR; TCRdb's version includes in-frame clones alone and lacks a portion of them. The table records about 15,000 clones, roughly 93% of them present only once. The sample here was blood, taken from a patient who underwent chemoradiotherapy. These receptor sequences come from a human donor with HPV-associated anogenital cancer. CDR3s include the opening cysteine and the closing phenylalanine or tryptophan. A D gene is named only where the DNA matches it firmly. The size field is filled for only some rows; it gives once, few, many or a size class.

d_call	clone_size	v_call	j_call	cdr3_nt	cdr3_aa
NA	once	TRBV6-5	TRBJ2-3	TGTGCCAGCAGCCTACTCGATACGCAGTATTTT	CASSLLDTQYF
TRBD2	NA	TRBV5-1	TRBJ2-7	TGCGCCAGCAGCTTGTTGAAGGCTAGCGGATCCTACGAGCAGTACTTC	CASSLLKASGSYEQYF
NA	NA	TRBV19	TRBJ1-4	TGTGCCAGCGGTCAGGGGTTAAGTGAAAAACTGTTTTTT	CASGQGLSEKLFF
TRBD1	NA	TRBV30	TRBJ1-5	TGTGCCTGGACCGGTCCGGGACAGGGTAGGAGCAATCAGCCCCAGCATTTT	CAWTGPGQGRSNQPQHF
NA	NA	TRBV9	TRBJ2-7	TGTGCCAGCAGCGTAGGCGGAGGACTCCTGAGCGAGCAGTACTTC	CASSVGGGLLSEQYF
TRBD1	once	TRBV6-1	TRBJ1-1	TGTGCCAGCAGTTTATCTCGACAGGGTGATACTGAAGCTTTCTTT	CASSLSRQGDTEAFF
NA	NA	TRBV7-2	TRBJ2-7	TGTGCCAGCAGCTTAGCTGGTGGAGGGGATGAGGTCTACGAGCAGTACTTC	CASSLAGGGDEVYEQYF
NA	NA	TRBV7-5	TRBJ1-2	TGTGCCAGCCCCGGGGTCTTGGGGACAGGGAGCTCTGGCTACACCTTC	CASPGVLGTGSSGYTF
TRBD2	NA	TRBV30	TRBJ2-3	TGTGCCTGGAGCCGCGGGGGATCTCTCACAGATACGCAGTATTTT	CAWSRGGSLTDTQYF
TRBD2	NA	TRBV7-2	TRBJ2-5	TGTGCCAGCAGGCCCTCGACTAGCGGGGGTTTAAACTTC	CASRPSTSGGLNF
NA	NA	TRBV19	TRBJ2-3	TGTGCCAGTATGGGGAGTCGATCGACAGATACGCAGTATTTT	CASMGSRSTDTQYF
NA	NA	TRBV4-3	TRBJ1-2	TGCGCCAGCAGCCAGGACAGACAGCCTTTGGATGGCTACACCTTC	CASSQDRQPLDGYTF
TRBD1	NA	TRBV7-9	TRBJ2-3	TGTGCCAGCAGCTTAGGACAGGGGATTGATACGCAGTATTTT	CASSLGQGIDTQYF
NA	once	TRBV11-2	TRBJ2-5	TGTGCCAGCAGTCACTCGTCTAGGACGGCTCAAGAGACCCAGTACTTC	CASSHSSRTAQETQYF
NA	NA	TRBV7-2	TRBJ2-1	TGTGCCAGCAGCTTAGCGGGGCCCGGAACCAATGAGCAGTTCTTC	CASSLAGPGTNEQFF
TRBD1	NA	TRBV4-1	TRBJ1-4	TGCGCCAGCAGCCAAGCCAGGGGGACGACTAATGAAAAACTGTTTTTT	CASSQARGTTNEKLFF
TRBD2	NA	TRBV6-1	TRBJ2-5	TGTGCCAGCAGTGATTGGCGGGGGGGATCCGAGACCCAGTACTTC	CASSDWRGGSETQYF
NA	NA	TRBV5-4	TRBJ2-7	TGTGCCAGCAGCTTGACGCAGGGTGCGGGGGAGCAGTACTTC	CASSLTQGAGEQYF
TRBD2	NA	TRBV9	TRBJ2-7	TGTGCCAGCAGCGTCGATCAGACTAGCGGTTCTTACGAGCAGTACTTC	CASSVDQTSGSYEQYF
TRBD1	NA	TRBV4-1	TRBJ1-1	TGCGCCAGCAGCCTACGGGACAGTTCAAGCACTGAAGCTTTCTTT	CASSLRDSSSTEAFF
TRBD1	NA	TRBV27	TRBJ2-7	TGTGCCAGCAGTACGGGACAGGTTACTTCCTACGAGCAGTACTTC	CASSTGQVTSYEQYF
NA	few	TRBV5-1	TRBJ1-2	TGCGCCAGCAGCACGGACAGTCGCTATGGCTACACCTTC	CASSTDSRYGYTF
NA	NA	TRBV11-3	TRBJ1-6	TGTGCCAGCAGCTTCGGGCATACGAATTCACCCCTCCACTTT	CASSFGHTNSPLHF
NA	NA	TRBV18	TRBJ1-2	TGTGCCAGCTCACCACGGGAGGGCGCTAACTATGGCTACACCTTC	CASSPREGANYGYTF
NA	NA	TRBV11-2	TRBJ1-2	TGTGCCAGCAGCTTAGGGGTTGGCTACACCTTC	CASSLGVGYTF
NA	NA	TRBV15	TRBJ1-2	TGTGCCACCAGCAGAGATAGAATGGTAGCTTATGGCTACACCTTC	CATSRDRMVAYGYTF
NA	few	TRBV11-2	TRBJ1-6	TGTGCCAGCAGTTACGGGCCTTATAATTCACCCCTCCACTTT	CASSYGPYNSPLHF
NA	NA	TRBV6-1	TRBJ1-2	TGTGCCAGCATCAGGAACTATGGCTACACCTTC	CASIRNYGYTF
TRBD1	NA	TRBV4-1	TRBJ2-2	TGCGCCAGCAGCCAAGAAATTCAGGGGGCAAGCACCGGGGAGCTGTTTTTT	CASSQEIQGASTGELFF
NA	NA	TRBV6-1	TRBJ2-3	TGTGCCAGTGGCGGGGACGAGGTGGGGACGCAGTATTTT	CASGGDEVGTQYF
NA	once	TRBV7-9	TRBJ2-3	TGTGCCAGCAACCCAACGAGGGGGGCCGCGGCAGATACGCAGTATTTT	CASNPTRGAAADTQYF